The clone carrying this T cell receptor beta chain was detected only a few times. Its antigen is unidentified. This sample is drawn from a study of T cells in Graves' hyperthyroidism and ophthalmopathy. General observations from the study: Blood also contained most expanded thyroid clonotypes above 0.001. A median roughly 6.6 months before onset, the model predicted ophthalmopathy. Ophthalmopathy could be told apart from stable hyperthyroidism with a 13 V-J model.

V lost 4 bases and J 1 base, leaving 13 bases between the germline ends. CDR1 and CDR2 from the germline V gene are GTSNPN and SVGIG (reference sequence). The CDR3 has 15 amino acids. The CDR3 regions of TCR beta were amplified from RNA transcripts. A set of HTBI primers served as the primers for a first-round RT-PCR of the TCR CDR3. In TCRdb, the multiplex PCR reads were re-called with MiXCR into one record per CDR3 protein. The sample lists 300,000 to 350,000 distinct CDR3 sequences, approximately 15% seen once, with approximately 25% in the top ten. The material sequenced was blood. The chain joins TRBV30 to TRBJ2-2; tentative D call: TRBD2 (5 bases). The receptor comes from a woman aged 25 to 39 with Graves' hyperthyroidism. CDR3 sequence (DNA): TGTGCCTGGAACGGTGGTAGCGTGAACACCGGGGAGCTGTTTTTT. Translated: CAWNGGSVNTGELFF.